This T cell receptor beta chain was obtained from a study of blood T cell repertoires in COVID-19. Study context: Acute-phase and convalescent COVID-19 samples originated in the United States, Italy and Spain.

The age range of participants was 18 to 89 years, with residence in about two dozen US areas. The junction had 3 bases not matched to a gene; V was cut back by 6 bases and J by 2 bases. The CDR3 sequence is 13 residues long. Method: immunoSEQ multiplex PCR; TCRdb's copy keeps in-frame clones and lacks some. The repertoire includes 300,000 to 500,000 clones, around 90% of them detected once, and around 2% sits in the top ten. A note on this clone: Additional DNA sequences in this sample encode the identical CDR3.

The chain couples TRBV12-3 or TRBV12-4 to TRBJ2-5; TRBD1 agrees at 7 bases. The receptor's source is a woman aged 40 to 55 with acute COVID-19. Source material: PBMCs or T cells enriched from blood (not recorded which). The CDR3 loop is CASSPGQQETQYF. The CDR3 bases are TGTGCCAGCAGCCCGGGACAGCAAGAGACCCAGTACTTC.